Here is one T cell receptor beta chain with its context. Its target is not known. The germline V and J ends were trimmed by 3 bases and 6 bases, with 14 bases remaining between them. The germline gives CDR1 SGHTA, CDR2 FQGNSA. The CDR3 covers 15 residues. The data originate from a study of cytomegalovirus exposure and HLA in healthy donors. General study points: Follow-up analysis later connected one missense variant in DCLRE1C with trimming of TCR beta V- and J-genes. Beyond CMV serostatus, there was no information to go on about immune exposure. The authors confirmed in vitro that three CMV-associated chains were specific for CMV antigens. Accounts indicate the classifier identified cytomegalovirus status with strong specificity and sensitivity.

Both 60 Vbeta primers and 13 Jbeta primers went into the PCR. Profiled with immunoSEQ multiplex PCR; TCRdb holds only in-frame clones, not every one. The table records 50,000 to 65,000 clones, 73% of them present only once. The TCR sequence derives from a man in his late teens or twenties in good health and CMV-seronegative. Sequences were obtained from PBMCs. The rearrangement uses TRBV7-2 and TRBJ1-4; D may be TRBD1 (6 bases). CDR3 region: CASSLQGRRDEKLFF. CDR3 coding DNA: TGTGCCAGCAGCTTGCAGGGGCGACGGGATGAAAAACTGTTTTTT. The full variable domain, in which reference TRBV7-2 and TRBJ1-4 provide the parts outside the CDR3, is GAGVSQSPSNKVTEKGKDVELRCDPISGHTALYWYRQSLGQGLEFLIYFQGNSAPDKSGLPSDRFSAERTGGSVSTLTIQRTQQEDSAVYLCASSLQGRRDEKLFFGSGTQLSVL.